A selection of T cell receptor beta chains follows, all from one sample in a study of coeliac disease. The data were produced by immunoSEQ multiplex PCR, yet TCRdb's version contains in-frame clones alone and is incomplete. The table shows several thousand clones, with around 69% occurring only once. The sequenced sample was lamina propria lymphocytes from the gut. These receptors were obtained from a young man with celiac disease. The CDR3 runs from the conserved cysteine through the conserved F or W. Fields, in order: D gene, clone size, J gene, V gene, CDR3 DNA, CDR3 protein. D genes are given only for firm matches. Clone size is given for some rows only: seen once, a few or many times, or a class if the clone is expanded.

>TRBD1|-|TRBJ1-6|TRBV4-2
TGTGCCAGCAGCCAAGAAGGGGGCCGCGGGTCCTATAATTCACCCCTCCACTTT
CASSQEGGRGSYNSPLHF
>TRBD2|few|TRBJ2-2|TRBV5-1
TGCGCCAGCAGCTTGCACCCCGGGACTAGCGACACCGGGGAGCTGTTTTTT
CASSLHPGTSDTGELFF
>TRBD2|-|TRBJ2-1|TRBV19
TGTGCCAGTAGTGACCGGGACTACCTTTACAATGAGCAGTTCTTC
CASSDRDYLYNEQFF
>TRBD1|-|TRBJ1-4|TRBV30
TGTGCCTGGGGACAGGGGAGAACTAATGAAAAACTGTTTTTT
CAWGQGRTNEKLFF
>-|-|TRBJ1-5|TRBV10-3
TGTGCCATCAGTTCAGGGGATCAGCCCCAGCATTTT
CAISSGDQPQHF
>TRBD2|-|TRBJ2-3|TRBV4-2
TGTGCCAGCAGCTCTCAAGCGGGAGGGCCCGGAGATACGCAGTATTTT
CASSSQAGGPGDTQYF
>-|few|TRBJ2-1|TRBV7-3
TGTGCCAGCAGCCCGTTAGCGGATATCCTTCTCGAGCAGTTCTTC
CASSPLADILLEQFF
>-|-|TRBJ2-5|TRBV21-1
TGTGCCAGCAGGCACAACAGGGGGCTTGACCAAGAGACCCAGTACTTC
CASRHNRGLDQETQYF
>-|-|TRBJ2-5|TRBV5-6
TGTGCCAGCAGTGGGACTTCTGAGACCCAGTACTTC
CASSGTSETQYF
>TRBD1|once|TRBJ1-6|TRBV6-1
TGTGCCAGCAGTGAGGGACAGGTCGGGTCACCCCTCCACTTT
CASSEGQVGSPLHF
>-|-|TRBJ2-1|TRBV29-1
TGCAGCGTTGAAGAATGGGGCAGAGAAGCCCAGTTCTTC
CSVEEWGREAQFF
>-|-|TRBJ2-3|TRBV7-2
TGTGCCAGCAGCCCAGGACACCAGGGCACAGATACGCAGTATTTT
CASSPGHQGTDTQYF
>-|-|TRBJ1-5|TRBV7-2
TGTGCCAGCAGCCCGGACATTTCTAATCAGCCCCAGCATTTT
CASSPDISNQPQHF
>-|few|TRBJ2-3|TRBV28
TGTGCCAGCAGTTTTTTGGCGGGGCACACAGATACGCAGTATTTT
CASSFLAGHTDTQYF
>-|few|TRBJ2-2|TRBV5-1
TGCGCCAGCAGGACTACAGACACCGGGGAGCTGTTTTTT
CASRTTDTGELFF
>TRBD1|-|TRBJ2-2|TRBV7-9
TGTGCCAGCAGCTCCCGGGACAGGGGAGGGACCGGGGAGCTGTTTTTT
CASSSRDRGGTGELFF
>TRBD2|once|TRBJ2-5|TRBV9
TGTGCCAGCAGCCCAGGAGCGGGACTTGGGACCCAGTACTTC
CASSPGAGLGTQYF
>-|-|TRBJ1-5|TRBV18
TGTGCCAGCTCACAGAGCGGGCCTGGAGAGCCCCAGCATTTT
CASSQSGPGEPQHF
>-|-|TRBJ2-1|TRBV10-3
TGTGCCATCGTGGCGGGTAGCTCCTACAATGAGCAGTTCTTC
CAIVAGSSYNEQFF
>TRBD1|-|TRBJ2-2|TRBV7-9
TGTGCCAGCAGCCCAAGGGACAGGATGAACACCGGGGAGCTGTTTTTT
CASSPRDRMNTGELFF
>-|-|TRBJ1-4|TRBV30
TGTGCCTGGAGTGTACTCGGTGAAAAACTGTTTTTT
CAWSVLGEKLFF
>-|few|TRBJ2-5|TRBV28
TGTGCCAGCAGTTTACAGTTTCAAGAGACCCAGTACTTC
CASSLQFQETQYF
>TRBD1|-|TRBJ1-5|TRBV19
TGTGCCAGTAGAATACAGGGGCTATTCAATCAGCCCCAGCATTTT
CASRIQGLFNQPQHF
>-|-|TRBJ1-2|TRBV27
TGTGCCAGCTCGAGGGTTGGGACATTAAGGGGCTACACCTTC
CASSRVGTLRGYTF
>-|-|TRBJ2-1|TRBV19
TGTGCCAGTAGTTCTTCTGTCTCCTACAATGAGCAGTTCTTC
CASSSSVSYNEQFF
>TRBD1|-|TRBJ1-6|TRBV4-1
TGCGCCAGCAGCCAAGGGGGACAGCAAAATTCACCCCTCCACTTT
CASSQGGQQNSPLHF
>-|once|TRBJ1-2|TRBV28
TGTGCCGCCGGACTCGGCAGTCTCGGCTACACCTTC
CAAGLGSLGYTF
>-|-|TRBJ2-1|TRBV5-1
TGCGCCAGCAGCTTATTGACTCTCGCTAATGAGCAGTTCTTC
CASSLLTLANEQFF
>-|few|TRBJ1-2|TRBV5-8
TGTGCCAGCAGCCGAGGAGCGCCGGGGGTAGGTGGCTACACCTTC
CASSRGAPGVGGYTF
>TRBD1|-|TRBJ1-5|TRBV6-1
TGTGCCAGCAGTTCCACAGGGGACAATCAGCCCCAGCATTTT
CASSSTGDNQPQHF
>TRBD1|few|TRBJ2-7|TRBV18
TGTGCCAGCTCACTCGACAGGGGACCCTACGAGCAGTACTTC
CASSLDRGPYEQYF
>-|-|TRBJ1-4|TRBV27
TGTGCCAGCAGTTTATCCCGAGGTGAAAAACTGTTTTTT
CASSLSRGEKLFF